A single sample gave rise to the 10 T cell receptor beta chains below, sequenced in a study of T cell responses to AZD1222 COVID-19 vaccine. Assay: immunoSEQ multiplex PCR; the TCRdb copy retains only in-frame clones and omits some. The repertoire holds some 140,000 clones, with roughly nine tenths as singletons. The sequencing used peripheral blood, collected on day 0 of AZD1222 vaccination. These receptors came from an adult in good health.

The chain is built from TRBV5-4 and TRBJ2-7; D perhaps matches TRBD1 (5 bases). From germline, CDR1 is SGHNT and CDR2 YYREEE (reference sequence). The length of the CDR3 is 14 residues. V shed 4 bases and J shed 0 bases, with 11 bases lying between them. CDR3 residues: CASSPDQGSYEQYF. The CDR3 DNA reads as TGTGCCAGCAGCCCGGATCAGGGCTCCTACGAGCAGTACTTC.

Here the CDR3 reads CASSKRPLGELFF. In nucleotides, the CDR3 is TGTGCCAGCAGCAAACGACCTCTCGGGGAGCTGTTTTTT. The rearrangement uses TRBV9 and TRBJ2-2; D not certain. Germline CDR1 reads SGDLS; CDR2 reads YYNGEE. The CDR3 contains 13 residues. With 4 bases removed from V and 7 bases from J, the gap between germline ends came to 11 bases.

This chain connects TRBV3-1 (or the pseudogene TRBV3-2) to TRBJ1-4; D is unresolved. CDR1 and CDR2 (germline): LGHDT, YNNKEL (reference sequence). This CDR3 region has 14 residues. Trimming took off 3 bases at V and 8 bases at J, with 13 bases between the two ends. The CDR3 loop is CASSQGFVGEKLFF. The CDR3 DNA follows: TGTGCCAGCAGCCAGGGATTCGTGGGGGAAAAACTGTTTTTT.

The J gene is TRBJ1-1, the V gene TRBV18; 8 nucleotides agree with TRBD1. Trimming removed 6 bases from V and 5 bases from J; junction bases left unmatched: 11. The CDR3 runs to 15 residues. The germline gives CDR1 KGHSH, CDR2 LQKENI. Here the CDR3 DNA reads TGTGCCAGCTCCCTCAGCAGGGGGCTTGAGACTGAAGCTTTCTTT. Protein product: CASSLSRGLETEAFF.

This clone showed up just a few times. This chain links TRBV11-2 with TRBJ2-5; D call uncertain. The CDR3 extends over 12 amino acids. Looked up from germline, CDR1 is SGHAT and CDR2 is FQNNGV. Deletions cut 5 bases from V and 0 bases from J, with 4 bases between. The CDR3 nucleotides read TGTGCCAGCAGCCGATACCAAGAGACCCAGTACTTC. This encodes CASSRYQETQYF.

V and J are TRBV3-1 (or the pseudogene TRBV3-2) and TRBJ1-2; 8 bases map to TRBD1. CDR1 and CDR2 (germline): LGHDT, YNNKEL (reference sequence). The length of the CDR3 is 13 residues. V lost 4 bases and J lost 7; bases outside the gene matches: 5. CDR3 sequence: CASSPGQGGGYTF. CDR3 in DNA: TGTGCCAGCAGCCCAGGACAGGGAGGTGGCTACACCTTC.

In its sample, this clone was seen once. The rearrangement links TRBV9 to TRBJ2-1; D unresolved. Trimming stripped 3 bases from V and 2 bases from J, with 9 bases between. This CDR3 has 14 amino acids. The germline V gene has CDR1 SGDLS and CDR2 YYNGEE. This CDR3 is CASSGKSAYNEQFF. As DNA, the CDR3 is TGTGCCAGCAGCGGGAAATCGGCCTACAATGAGCAGTTCTTC.

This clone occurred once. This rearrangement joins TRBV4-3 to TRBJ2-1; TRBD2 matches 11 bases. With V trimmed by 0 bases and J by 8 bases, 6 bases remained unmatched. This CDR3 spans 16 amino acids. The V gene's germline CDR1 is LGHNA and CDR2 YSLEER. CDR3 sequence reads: CASSQEPSGGYYEQFF. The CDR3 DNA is TGCGCCAGCAGCCAAGAACCTAGCGGGGGGTATTATGAGCAGTTCTTC.

CDR3 region: CASSELVRSTSYTF. DNA for the CDR3: TGTGCCAGCAGTGAATTGGTCAGAAGTACCAGCTACACCTTC. The chain recombines TRBV6-1 with TRBJ1-2; no firm D call. V was trimmed by 2 bases and J by 9 bases, leaving 16 bases between them. The CDR3 has 14 amino acids. Germline V gene lookup returns CDR1 MNHNS and CDR2 SASEGT.

The chain's CDR3 is CASSFTGPRGETQYF. CDR3 nucleotides: TGTGCCAGCAGTTTTACCGGCCCTCGGGGAGAGACCCAGTACTTC. The chain links TRBV28 to TRBJ2-5; D may be TRBD2 (5 bases). Germline V lookup: CDR1 MDHEN, CDR2 SYDVKM. Trimming took 3 bases from V and 4 from J, leaving 15 bases between them. This CDR3 is built from 15 residues.